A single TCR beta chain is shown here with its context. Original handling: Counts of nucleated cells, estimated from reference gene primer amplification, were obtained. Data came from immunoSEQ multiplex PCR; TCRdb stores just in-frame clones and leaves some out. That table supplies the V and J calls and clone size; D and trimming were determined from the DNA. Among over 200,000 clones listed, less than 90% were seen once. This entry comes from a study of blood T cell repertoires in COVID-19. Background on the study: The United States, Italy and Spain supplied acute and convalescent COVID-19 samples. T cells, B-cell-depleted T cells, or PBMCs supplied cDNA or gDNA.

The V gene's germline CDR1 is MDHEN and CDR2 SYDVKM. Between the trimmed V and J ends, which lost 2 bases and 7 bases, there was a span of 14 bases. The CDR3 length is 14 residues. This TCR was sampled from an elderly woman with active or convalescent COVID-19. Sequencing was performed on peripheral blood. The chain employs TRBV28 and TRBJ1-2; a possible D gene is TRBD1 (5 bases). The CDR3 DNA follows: TGTGCCAGCAGTTTAGGGGTCCGAAGGGGTGGCTACACCTTC. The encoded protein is CASSLGVRRGGYTF.